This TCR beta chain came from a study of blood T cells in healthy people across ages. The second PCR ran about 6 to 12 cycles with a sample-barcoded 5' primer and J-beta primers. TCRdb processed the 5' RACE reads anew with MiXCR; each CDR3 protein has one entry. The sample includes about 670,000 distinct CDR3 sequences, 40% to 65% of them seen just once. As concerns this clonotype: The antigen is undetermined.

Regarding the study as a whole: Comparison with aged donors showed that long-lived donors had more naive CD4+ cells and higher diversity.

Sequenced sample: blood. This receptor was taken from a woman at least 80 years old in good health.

This chain's CDR3 is CASSRTGGVDTQYF. The CDR3, as DNA: TGTGCCAGCAGCCGGACAGGGGGCGTAGATACGCAGTATTTT. This chain links TRBV28 with TRBJ2-3; 11 positions agree with TRBD1. Looked up from germline, CDR1 is MDHEN and CDR2 is SYDVKM. V was pared by 6 bases and J by 5 bases, with 4 bases of the junction left unmatched. The CDR3 extends over 14 amino acids.